This T cell receptor beta chain was recorded in a study of blood T cell repertoires in COVID-19. Repertoires were generated with immunoSEQ multiplex PCR, while TCRdb's copy carries only in-frame clones and drops some. Among 150,000 to 200,000 clones listed, 75% to 90% were seen once. The CDR3 loop spans 12 amino acids. Per the germline V gene, CDR1 is SNHLY and CDR2 is FYNNEI. The V end was cut by 8 bases, the J end by 2 bases, with 9 bases between. The rearrangement uses TRBV2 and TRBJ1-1; D gene unclear. Material for sequencing was peripheral blood. The origin of this receptor is a middle-aged woman with acute or convalescent COVID-19. The CDR3 loop reads CASYRTNTEAFF. The CDR3 coding sequence is TGTGCCAGCTACAGAACCAACACTGAAGCTTTCTTT.